The next 16 T cell receptor beta chains were all read from a single sample in a study of blood T cell repertoires in COVID-19 (dated by TCRdb to the early 2020s). Library preparation used the immunoSEQ multiplex PCR assay. TCRdb obtained this table from immuneACCESS and retained in-frame rearrangements with V and J assigned. These tables miss some clones; where compared with another copy, unresolved V genes account for less than half of the shortfall, and the remainder is unexplained. The sample table records 150,000 or so clones; around 83% of these occur just once. The top ten constitute about 12% of the sample. The sample was peripheral blood. Receptors originate from a woman in her fifties or sixties with COVID-19, enrolled during active disease.

The chain employs TRBV29-1 and TRBJ2-1; a possible D gene is TRBD2 (5 bases). The CDR3 has 12 amino acids. V was clipped by 7 bases and J by 6 bases, with 13 bases between them. CDR1 and CDR2 (germline): SQVTM, ANQGSEA. CDR3 bases: TGCAGCGCCCCTTTAGCGCGCAATGAGCAGTTCTTC. Its protein product is CSAPLARNEQFF.

This chain joins TRBV5-6 and TRBJ1-5, with unresolved D. The CDR3 sequence is 14 residues long. V shed 1 base and J shed 4 bases, with 9 bases lying between them. Germline V lookup: CDR1 SGHDT, CDR2 YYEEEE. CDR3 amino acids: CASSLRGQNQPQHF. For the CDR3, the DNA is TGTGCCAGCAGCTTGCGAGGCCAGAATCAGCCCCAGCATTTT.

The chain carries TRBV7-9 and TRBJ2-3; perhaps TRBD1 as D (6 bases). CDR1 and CDR2 from the germline V gene are SEHNR and FQNEAQ (reference sequence). V was shortened by 1 base and J by 0 bases, with 17 bases between the two germline ends. This CDR3 has 18 residues. In DNA form, the CDR3 reads TGTGCCAGCAGCTTAGTGACAGGTGATTTGACTAGCACAGATACGCAGTATTTT. It yields the protein CASSLVTGDLTSTDTQYF. Full variable domain (rest looked up from reference TRBV7-9 and TRBJ2-3): DTGVSQNPRHKITKRGQNVTFRCDPISEHNRLYWYRQTLGQGPEFLTYFQNEAQLEKSRLLSDRFSAERPKGSFSTLEIQRTEQGDSAMYLCASSLVTGDLTSTDTQYFGPGTRLTVL.

This clone was recorded once. This sequence joins TRBV24-1 and TRBJ2-1; 10 bases map to TRBD1. This CDR3 spans 15 amino acids. Unmatched junction bases numbered 6, after V lost 4 bases and J lost 7 bases. The V gene's germline CDR1 is KGHDR and CDR2 SFDVKD. CDR3 loop: CATSDPGTGVNEQFF. The CDR3 DNA reads TGTGCCACCAGTGACCCCGGGACAGGGGTAAATGAGCAGTTCTTC.

The chain carries TRBV6-5 and TRBJ1-1; D unclear. The ends were cut back, 6 bases at V and 3 bases at J, with 11 bases in the middle. The CDR3 has 13 amino acids. The V gene's germline CDR1 is MNHEY and CDR2 SVGAGI. CDR3 bases: TGTGCCAGCAGACTAGACTGGTACACTGAAGCTTTCTTT. It codes for CASRLDWYTEAFF.

The rearrangement links TRBV6-5 to TRBJ1-2; D possibly corresponds to TRBD1 (6 bases). The V gene's germline CDR1 is MNHEY and CDR2 SVGAGI. V lost 7 bases and J 7 bases, leaving 16 bases between the germline ends. The CDR3 consists of 13 residues. DNA of the CDR3: TGTGCCAGCATCCCTAGCGGAGGGGGTGGCTACACCTTC. It yields the protein CASIPSGGGGYTF.

This chain uses TRBV29-1 with TRBJ1-4; 7 bases are shared with TRBD1. Germline trimming cut 3 bases from V and 6 bases from J; bases unmatched to any gene: 4. Germline V CDR1 and CDR2: SQVTM, ANQGSEA. The CDR3 spans 13 residues. The CDR3 DNA is TGCAGCGTTGAGTCCAGGGGGGATGAAAAACTGTTTTTT. This sequence encodes CSVESRGDEKLFF.

The chain's CDR3 is CASSLQAQETQYF. DNA for the CDR3: TGTGCCAGCAGCTTACAGGCCCAAGAGACCCAGTACTTC. The chain couples TRBV5-6 to TRBJ2-5; tentative D call: TRBD1 (5 bases). Trimming cost V 2 bases and J 1 base, with 6 bases left between them. The CDR3 is 13 amino acids. Germline CDR1 SGHDT, CDR2 YYEEEE.

V usage is TRBV5-6 and J usage is TRBJ1-1, with a weak D call TRBD1 (5 bases). V was shortened by 3 bases and J by 3 bases, with 12 bases between the two germline ends. Germline CDR1 is SGHDT and CDR2 is YYEEEE. The CDR3 length is 14 residues. The CDR3 protein is CASSWADRDTEAFF. CDR3 coding DNA: TGTGCCAGCAGCTGGGCAGACAGAGACACTGAAGCTTTCTTT.

This chain joins TRBV5-5 and TRBJ2-1; D gene unclear. From germline, CDR1 is SGHKS and CDR2 YYEKEE (reference sequence). The V end lost 4 bases, the J end lost 9 bases, and 8 bases lay between the germline ends. CDR3 length equals 11 residues. For the CDR3, the DNA is TGTGCCAGCAGCGTACATGTTGAGCAGTTCTTC. This codes for CASSVHVEQFF.

This sequence joins TRBV9 and TRBJ2-2; 10 bases are a match to TRBD1. V was pared by 0 bases and J by 1 base, with 12 bases of the junction left unmatched. Germline CDR1 reads SGDLS; CDR2 reads YYNGEE. This CDR3 is built from 20 residues. In DNA, the CDR3 is TGTGCCAGCAGCGTAGCTACCGGGACAGGGGCAAGAAGGAACACCGGGGAGCTGTTTTTT. Its protein product is CASSVATGTGARRNTGELFF.

As DNA, the CDR3 is TGCGCCAGCAGCGAAACAGCCCCTCTCTCTGGGGCCAACGTCCTGACTTTC. Its protein is CASSETAPLSGANVLTF. J is TRBJ2-6 and V is TRBV5-1; D uncertain. V dropped 4 bases and J dropped 0 bases, with 14 bases sitting between them. In germline, CDR1 is SGHRS, CDR2 YFSETQ. The CDR3 length is 17 residues.

The chain links TRBV7-2 to TRBJ1-3, with TRBD1 matching over 7 bases. Germline V lookup: CDR1 SGHTA, CDR2 FQGNSA. V gave up 6 bases and J gave up 4 bases; unmatched junction bases: 9. The CDR3 totals 15 residues. In DNA, the CDR3 is TGTGCCAGCAGTCCAGGGGGGAGTTGGGGAAACACCATATATTTT. Its protein product is CASSPGGSWGNTIYF.

The chain carries TRBV19 and TRBJ1-5, with 7 positions matching TRBD1. V shed 7 bases and J 7 bases; nucleotides not matched to a gene: 7. The CDR3 consists of 13 residues. CDR1 LNHDA and CDR2 SQIVND come from the germline V gene (reference sequence). CDR3: CASNHRGGQPQHF. The CDR3 DNA sequence: TGTGCCAGTAATCACAGGGGTGGCCAGCCCCAGCATTTT.

This chain connects TRBV5-3 to TRBJ1-6; no reliable D call. TRBV5-3 is an open reading frame, and its role is uncertain. Trimming pared 4 bases from V and 7 bases from J, leaving 12 bases between. CDR3 length equals 14 residues. The CDR3 nucleotides are TGTGCCAGAAGCACCGGGATACTCAATTCACCCCTCCACTTT. Translation gives CARSTGILNSPLHF.

This clone appeared once. This chain connects TRBV19 to TRBJ1-2; D remains ambiguous. The CDR3 spans 16 residues. CDR1 is LNHDA and CDR2 is SQIVND in the germline V gene (reference sequence). V gave up 0 bases and J gave up 2 bases, with 13 bases separating them. Written as DNA, the CDR3 is TGTGCCAGTAGTATAGATTATTCAACAGCAAACTATGGCTACACCTTC. It is translated as CASSIDYSTANYGYTF.